These T cell receptor beta chains were read from a single sample in a study of blood T cell repertoires in COVID-19. The protocol was immunoSEQ multiplex PCR, while the TCRdb copy is restricted to in-frame clones and leaves out a portion. The sample lists roughly 160,000 clones, about four fifths seen once, with around 8.1% in the top ten. The specimen sequenced was peripheral blood. These receptors were obtained from a woman aged 55-69 years with COVID-19, enrolled during active disease. Each CDR3 is given with its conserved first and last residue. The D gene is left open where the match is weak. Clone size is shown for a subset of rows, as once, few, many or a class of expanded clone.

d_gene: TRBD1
abundance: .
j_gene: TRBJ2-3
v_gene: TRBV5-1
len: 16
CDR3nt: TGCGCCAGCAGCTTGTTTGGGACAGGGGTCACAGATACGCAGTATTTT
CDR3aa: CASSLFGTGVTDTQYF

d_gene: .
abundance: .
j_gene: TRBJ2-7
v_gene: TRBV29-1
len: 13
CDR3nt: TGCAGCGTTGAAAGTGGCAGCTCCTACGAGCAGTACTTC
CDR3aa: CSVESGSSYEQYF

d_gene: .
abundance: .
j_gene: TRBJ2-5
v_gene: TRBV7-9
len: 16
CDR3nt: TGTGCCAGCAGCACCACCCGGAGGCCTCCTCTGGAGACCCAGTACTTC
CDR3aa: CASSTTRRPPLETQYF

d_gene: TRBD2
abundance: .
j_gene: TRBJ2-7
v_gene: TRBV25-1
len: 14
CDR3nt: TGTGCCAGCAGTTTGACTAGCGGATCCTACGAGCAGTACTTC
CDR3aa: CASSLTSGSYEQYF

d_gene: TRBD1
abundance: once
j_gene: TRBJ1-1
v_gene: TRBV2
len: 15
CDR3nt: TGTGCCAGCAACCCGACAGGGGGCGCGTCCCCTGAAGCTTTCTTT
CDR3aa: CASNPTGGASPEAFF

d_gene: TRBD1
abundance: few
j_gene: TRBJ1-5
v_gene: TRBV5-5
len: 15
CDR3nt: TGTGCCAGCAGCTTGTGGACAGGGGTCAATCAGCCCCAGCATTTT
CDR3aa: CASSLWTGVNQPQHF

d_gene: TRBD1
abundance: .
j_gene: TRBJ1-6
v_gene: TRBV11-2
len: 13
CDR3nt: TGTGCCAGCAGCCCCGGGACAGATTCACCCCTCCACTTT
CDR3aa: CASSPGTDSPLHF

d_gene: .
abundance: .
j_gene: TRBJ2-2
v_gene: TRBV4-1
len: 14
CDR3nt: TGCGCCAGCAGCCAAACAGGGCGGACCGGGGAGCTGTTTTTT
CDR3aa: CASSQTGRTGELFF

d_gene: .
abundance: .
j_gene: TRBJ2-7
v_gene: TRBV2
len: 16
CDR3nt: TGTGCCAGCAAGTTACTAACAGGGTTGGCGGCCGACGAGCAGTACTTC
CDR3aa: CASKLLTGLAADEQYF

d_gene: .
abundance: .
j_gene: TRBJ1-3
v_gene: TRBV19
len: 12
CDR3nt: TGCGATGACAGTAAAGGATCGAACACCATATATTTT
CDR3aa: CDDSKGSNTIYF

d_gene: .
abundance: few
j_gene: TRBJ1-5
v_gene: TRBV6-5
len: 14
CDR3nt: TGTGCCAGCAGTCAGGGGTCAGGCAATCAGCCCCAGCATTTT
CDR3aa: CASSQGSGNQPQHF

d_gene: .
abundance: .
j_gene: TRBJ2-2
v_gene: TRBV4-1
len: 16
CDR3nt: TGCGCCAGCAGCCCCCAGGGCCAACGTTCCACCGGGGAGCTGTTTTTT
CDR3aa: CASSPQGQRSTGELFF

d_gene: .
abundance: .
j_gene: TRBJ1-3
v_gene: TRBV6-5
len: 16
CDR3nt: TGTGCCAGCAGTTACTCGAGGCGGAACTCTGGAAACACCATATATTTT
CDR3aa: CASSYSRRNSGNTIYF

d_gene: .
abundance: .
j_gene: TRBJ2-3
v_gene: TRBV18
len: 15
CDR3nt: TGTGCCAGCTCACCAACCCGCCAGGGGACAGATACGCAGTATTTT
CDR3aa: CASSPTRQGTDTQYF

d_gene: TRBD2
abundance: .
j_gene: TRBJ2-7
v_gene: TRBV7-3
len: 14
CDR3nt: TGTGCCAGCAGCCCGGGACTAGCGGCGGGGGAGCAGTACTTC
CDR3aa: CASSPGLAAGEQYF

d_gene: TRBD1
abundance: once
j_gene: TRBJ1-4
v_gene: TRBV7-9
len: 15
CDR3nt: TGTGCCAGCAGCTTAGGGGGACAGTCGGTGGAAAAACTGTTTTTT
CDR3aa: CASSLGGQSVEKLFF

d_gene: .
abundance: .
j_gene: TRBJ2-2
v_gene: TRBV5-1
len: 14
CDR3nt: TGCGCCAGCAGCCCAGGGTCTAACACCGGGGAGCTGTTTTTT
CDR3aa: CASSPGSNTGELFF

d_gene: .
abundance: .
j_gene: TRBJ2-2
v_gene: TRBV3-1/TRBV3-2
len: 15
CDR3nt: TGTGCCAGCAGCCAACCTGTAACGAACACCGGGGAGCTGTTTTTT
CDR3aa: CASSQPVTNTGELFF

d_gene: TRBD1
abundance: .
j_gene: TRBJ1-6
v_gene: TRBV7-9
len: 17
CDR3nt: TGTGCCAGCAGTAGGGGGACAGAGTGGGGAAGTAGTTCACCCCTCCACTTT
CDR3aa: CASSRGTEWGSSSPLHF

d_gene: .
abundance: .
j_gene: TRBJ2-1
v_gene: TRBV11-1
len: 13
CDR3nt: TGTGCCAGCAGCCTAGCACGGCCGGGTGAGCAGTTCTTC
CDR3aa: CASSLARPGEQFF

d_gene: .
abundance: .
j_gene: TRBJ1-3
v_gene: TRBV11-2
len: 13
CDR3nt: TGTGCCAGCAGCTTTAACTCTGGAAACACCATATATTTT
CDR3aa: CASSFNSGNTIYF

d_gene: .
abundance: once
j_gene: TRBJ2-5
v_gene: TRBV3-1/TRBV3-2
len: 11
CDR3nt: TGTGCCAGCAGCCAAGATTGGGGGCTGTACTTC
CDR3aa: CASSQDWGLYF